This entry concerns a single T cell receptor (beta chain). As yet, its antigen is unknown. Method: immunoSEQ multiplex PCR; TCRdb's copy keeps in-frame clones and lacks some. The repertoire holds 800 to 1,200 clones, with 80% to 95% as singletons. The data stem from a study of monozygotic twins with cystic fibrosis. Study results and caveats: J usage was most co-twin-similar in 8 of 16 pairs, V in 13. Unrelated CF individuals shared fewer identical clonotypes than monozygotic CF twins.

CDR1 and CDR2 from the germline V gene are SGHAT and FQDESV (reference sequence). CDR3 length equals 16 residues. The V and J ends lost 1 base and 1 base respectively, with 13 bases between them. The chain carries TRBV11-1 and TRBJ1-1; D is unresolved. The receptor comes from a boy younger than 18 with cystic fibrosis. Sequencing was carried out using blood. DNA for the CDR3: TGTGCCAGCAGCTTAGATGGTGCAGGTAGGAACACTGAAGCTTTCTTT. It yields the protein CASSLDGAGRNTEAFF.